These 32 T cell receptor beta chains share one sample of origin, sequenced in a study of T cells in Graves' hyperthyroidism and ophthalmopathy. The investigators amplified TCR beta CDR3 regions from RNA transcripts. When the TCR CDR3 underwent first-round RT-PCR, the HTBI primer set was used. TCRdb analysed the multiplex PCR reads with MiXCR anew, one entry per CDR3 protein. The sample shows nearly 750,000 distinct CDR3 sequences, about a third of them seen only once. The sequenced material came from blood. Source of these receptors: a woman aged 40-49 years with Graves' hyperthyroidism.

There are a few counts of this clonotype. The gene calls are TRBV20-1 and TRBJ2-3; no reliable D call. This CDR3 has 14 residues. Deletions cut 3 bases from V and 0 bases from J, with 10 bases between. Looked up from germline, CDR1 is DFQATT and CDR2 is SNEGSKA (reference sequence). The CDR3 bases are TGCAGTGCTAGCAAGGGCGGTAGCACAGATACGCAGTATTTT. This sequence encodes CSASKGGSTDTQYF.

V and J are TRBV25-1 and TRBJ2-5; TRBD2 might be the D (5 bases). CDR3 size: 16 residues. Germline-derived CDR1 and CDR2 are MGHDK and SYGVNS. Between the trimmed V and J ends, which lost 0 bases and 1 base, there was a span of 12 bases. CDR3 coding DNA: TGTGCCAGCAGTGAATATGGGCGGGTAATCCAAGAGACCCAGTACTTC. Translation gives CASSEYGRVIQETQYF.

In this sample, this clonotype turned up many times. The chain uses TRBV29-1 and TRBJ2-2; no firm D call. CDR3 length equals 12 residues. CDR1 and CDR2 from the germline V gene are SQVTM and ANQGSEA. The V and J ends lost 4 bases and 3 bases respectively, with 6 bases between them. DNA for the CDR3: TGCAGCGTTGCATTCCACACCGGGGAGCTGTTTTTT. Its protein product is CSVAFHTGELFF.

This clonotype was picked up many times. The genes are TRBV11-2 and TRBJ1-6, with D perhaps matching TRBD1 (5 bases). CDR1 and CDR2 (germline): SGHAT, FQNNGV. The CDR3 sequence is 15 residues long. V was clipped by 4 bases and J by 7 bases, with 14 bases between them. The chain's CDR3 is CASSYGAGKNSPLHF. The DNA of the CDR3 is TGTGCCAGCAGCTATGGGGCCGGCAAAAATTCACCCCTCCACTTT.

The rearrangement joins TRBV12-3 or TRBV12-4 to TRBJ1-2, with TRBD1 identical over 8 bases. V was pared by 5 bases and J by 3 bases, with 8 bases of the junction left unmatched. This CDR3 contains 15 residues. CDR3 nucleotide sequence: TGTGCCAGCAGTACGAGGACAGGGTGGGACTATGGCTACACCTTC. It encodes CASSTRTGWDYGYTF.

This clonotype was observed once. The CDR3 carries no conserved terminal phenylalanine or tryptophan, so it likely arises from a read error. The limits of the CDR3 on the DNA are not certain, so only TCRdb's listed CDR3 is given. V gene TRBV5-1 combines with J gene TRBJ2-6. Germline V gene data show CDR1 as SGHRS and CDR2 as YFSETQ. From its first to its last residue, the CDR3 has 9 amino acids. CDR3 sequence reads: CASSVDHGL.

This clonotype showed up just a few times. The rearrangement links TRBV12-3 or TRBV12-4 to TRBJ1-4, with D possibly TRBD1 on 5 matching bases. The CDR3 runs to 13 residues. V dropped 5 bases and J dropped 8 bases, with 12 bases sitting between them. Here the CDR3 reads CASSKHGGEKLFF. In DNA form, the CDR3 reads TGTGCCAGCAGTAAACACGGGGGAGAAAAACTGTTTTTT.

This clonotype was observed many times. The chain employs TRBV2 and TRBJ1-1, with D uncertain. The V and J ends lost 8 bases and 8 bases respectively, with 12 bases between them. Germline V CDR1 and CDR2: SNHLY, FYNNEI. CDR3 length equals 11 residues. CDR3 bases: TGTGCCAGCCGGTCTTACGCCGAAGCTTTCTTT. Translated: CASRSYAEAFF. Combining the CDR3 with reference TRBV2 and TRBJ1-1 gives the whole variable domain EPEVTQTPSHQVTQMGQEVILRCVPISNHLYFYWYRQILGQKVEFLVSFYNNEISEKSEIFDDQFSVERPDGSNFTLKIRSTKLEDSAMYFCASRSYAEAFFGQGTRLTVV.

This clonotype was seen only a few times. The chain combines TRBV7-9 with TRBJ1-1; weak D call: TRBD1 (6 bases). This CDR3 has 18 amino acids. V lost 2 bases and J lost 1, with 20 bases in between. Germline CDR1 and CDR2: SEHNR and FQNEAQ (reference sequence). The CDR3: CASSLLAGTPRGNTEAFF. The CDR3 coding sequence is TGTGCCAGCAGCTTACTTGCTGGGACACCCCGGGGGAACACTGAAGCTTTCTTT.

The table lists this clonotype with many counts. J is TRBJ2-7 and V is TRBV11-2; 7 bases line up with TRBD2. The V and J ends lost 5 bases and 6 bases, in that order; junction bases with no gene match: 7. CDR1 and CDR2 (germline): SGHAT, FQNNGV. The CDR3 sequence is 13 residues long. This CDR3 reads CASSPRTGGEQYF. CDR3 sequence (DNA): TGTGCCAGCAGCCCCCGGACGGGAGGCGAGCAGTACTTC.

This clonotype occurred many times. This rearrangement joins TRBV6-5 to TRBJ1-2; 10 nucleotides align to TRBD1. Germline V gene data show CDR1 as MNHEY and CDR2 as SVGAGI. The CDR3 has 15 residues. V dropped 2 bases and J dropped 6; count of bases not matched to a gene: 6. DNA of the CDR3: TGTGCCAGCAGTTACGACAGGGGGCTCGGCAATGGCTACACCTTC. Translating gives CASSYDRGLGNGYTF.

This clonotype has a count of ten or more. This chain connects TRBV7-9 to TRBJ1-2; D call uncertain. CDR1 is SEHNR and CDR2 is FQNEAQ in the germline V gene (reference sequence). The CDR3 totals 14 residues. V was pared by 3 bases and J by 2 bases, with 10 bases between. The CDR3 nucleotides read TGTGCCAGCAGCTTGGGTGCCCCAAACTATGGCTACACCTTC. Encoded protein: CASSLGAPNYGYTF.

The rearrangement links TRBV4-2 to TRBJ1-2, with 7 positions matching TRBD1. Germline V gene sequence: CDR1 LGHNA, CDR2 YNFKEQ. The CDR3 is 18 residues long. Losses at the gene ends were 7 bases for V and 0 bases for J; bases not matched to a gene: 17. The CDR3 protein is CASIDKLGTEISNYGYTF. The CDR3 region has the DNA TGTGCCAGCATCGACAAACTCGGGACAGAGATATCTAACTATGGCTACACCTTC.

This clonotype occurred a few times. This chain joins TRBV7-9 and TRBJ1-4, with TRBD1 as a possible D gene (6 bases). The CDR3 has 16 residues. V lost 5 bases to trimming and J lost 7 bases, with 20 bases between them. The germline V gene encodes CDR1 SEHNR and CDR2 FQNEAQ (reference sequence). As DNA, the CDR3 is TGTGCCAGCAGCCAAACTACAGGGACGGGGGGTGAAAAACTGTTTTTT. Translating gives CASSQTTGTGGEKLFF.

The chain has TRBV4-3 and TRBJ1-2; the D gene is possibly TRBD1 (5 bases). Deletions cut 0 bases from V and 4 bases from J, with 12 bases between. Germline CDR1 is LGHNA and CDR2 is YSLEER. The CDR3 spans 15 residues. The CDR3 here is CASSQEGELTYGYTF. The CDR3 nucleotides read TGCGCCAGCAGCCAAGAAGGGGAACTTACCTATGGCTACACCTTC.

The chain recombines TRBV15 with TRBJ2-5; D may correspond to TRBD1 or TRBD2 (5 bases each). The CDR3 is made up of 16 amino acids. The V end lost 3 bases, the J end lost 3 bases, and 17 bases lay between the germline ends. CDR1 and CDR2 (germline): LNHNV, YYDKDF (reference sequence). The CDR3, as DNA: TGTGCCACCAGCAGCCCCCGGGACCGGCGGGAAGAGACCCAGTACTTC. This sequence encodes CATSSPRDRREETQYF.

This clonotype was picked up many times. The CDR3 nucleotides read TGTGCCAGCAGGGTACAGGACTATGGCTACACCTTC. Translation gives CASRVQDYGYTF. The chain uses TRBV5-4 and TRBJ1-2, with a tentative D call TRBD1 (5 bases). Trimming left V 5 bases short and J 3 bases short, with 8 bases between. The V gene's germline CDR1 is SGHNT and CDR2 YYREEE (reference sequence). The CDR3 is made up of 12 amino acids.

As DNA, the CDR3 is TGTGCCAGCAGTCAAATGGCAGGGACAGGTCGCTCGGAAAAACTGTTTTTT. Translated: CASSQMAGTGRSEKLFF. The chain employs TRBV6-5 and TRBJ1-4; 8 positions agree with TRBD1. The V segment lost 5 bases and the J segment 8 bases; nucleotides outside the gene matches: 16. The CDR3 is made up of 17 amino acids. In germline, CDR1 is MNHEY, CDR2 SVGAGI.

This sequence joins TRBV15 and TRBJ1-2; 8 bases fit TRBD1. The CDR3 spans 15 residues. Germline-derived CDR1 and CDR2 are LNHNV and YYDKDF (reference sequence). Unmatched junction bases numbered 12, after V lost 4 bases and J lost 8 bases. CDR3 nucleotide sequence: TGTGCCACCAGCAAAACCGGGACAGGAAGGAGCGGCTACACCTTC. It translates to CATSKTGTGRSGYTF.

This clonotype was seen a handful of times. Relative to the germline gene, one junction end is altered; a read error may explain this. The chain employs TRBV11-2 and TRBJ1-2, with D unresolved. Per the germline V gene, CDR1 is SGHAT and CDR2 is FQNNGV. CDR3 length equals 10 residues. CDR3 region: CASSSLAPLF. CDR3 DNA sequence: TGTGCCAGCAGCTCCCTAGCACCCCTCTTC.

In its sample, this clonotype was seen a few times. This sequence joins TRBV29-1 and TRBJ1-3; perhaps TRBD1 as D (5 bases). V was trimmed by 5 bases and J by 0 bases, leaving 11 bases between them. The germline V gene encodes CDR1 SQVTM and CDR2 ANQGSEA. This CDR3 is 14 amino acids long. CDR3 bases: TGCAGCGTTTCCGGGGGTGTCTCTGGAAACACCATATATTTT. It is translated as CSVSGGVSGNTIYF.

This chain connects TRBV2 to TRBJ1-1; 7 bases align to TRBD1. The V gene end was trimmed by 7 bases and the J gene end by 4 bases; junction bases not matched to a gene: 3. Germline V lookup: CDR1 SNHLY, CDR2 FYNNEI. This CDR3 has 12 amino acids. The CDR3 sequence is CASTRDSTEAFF. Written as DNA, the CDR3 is TGTGCCAGCACTCGGGACAGCACTGAAGCTTTCTTT.

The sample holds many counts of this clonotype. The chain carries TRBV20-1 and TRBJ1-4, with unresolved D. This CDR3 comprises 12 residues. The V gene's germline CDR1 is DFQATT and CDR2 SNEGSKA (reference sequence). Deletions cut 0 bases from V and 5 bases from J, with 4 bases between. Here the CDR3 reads CSAREGNEKLFF. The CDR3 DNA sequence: TGCAGTGCTAGAGAGGGGAATGAAAAACTGTTTTTT.

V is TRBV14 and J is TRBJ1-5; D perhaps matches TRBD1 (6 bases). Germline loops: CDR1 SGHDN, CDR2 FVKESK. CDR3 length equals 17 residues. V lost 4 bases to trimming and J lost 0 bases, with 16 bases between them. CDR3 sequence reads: CASSPYTGIYSNQPQHF. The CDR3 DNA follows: TGTGCCAGCAGCCCATACACAGGGATTTATAGCAATCAGCCCCAGCATTTT.

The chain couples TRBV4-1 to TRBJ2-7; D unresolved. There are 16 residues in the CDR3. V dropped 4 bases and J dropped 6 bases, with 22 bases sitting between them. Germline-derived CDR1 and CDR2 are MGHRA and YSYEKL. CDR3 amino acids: CASSPDKRAGPTEQYF. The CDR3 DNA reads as TGCGCCAGCAGCCCCGATAAACGGGCAGGACCGACCGAGCAGTACTTC.

This CDR3 reads CASSFSGDTDTQYF. The CDR3 coding sequence is TGTGCCAGCAGCTTCAGCGGGGACACAGATACGCAGTATTTT. This chain links TRBV7-2 with TRBJ2-3; 7 bases match TRBD2. Germline assignment: CDR1 SGHTA and CDR2 FQGNSA. With V trimmed by 3 bases and J by 2 bases, 2 bases remained unmatched. The CDR3 runs to 14 residues.

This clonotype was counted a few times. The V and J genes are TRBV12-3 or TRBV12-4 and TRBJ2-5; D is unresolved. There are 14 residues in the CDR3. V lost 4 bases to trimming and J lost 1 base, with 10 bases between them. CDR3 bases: TGTGCCAGCAGTTGGTCCCAGCCCCAAGAGACCCAGTACTTC. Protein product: CASSWSQPQETQYF.

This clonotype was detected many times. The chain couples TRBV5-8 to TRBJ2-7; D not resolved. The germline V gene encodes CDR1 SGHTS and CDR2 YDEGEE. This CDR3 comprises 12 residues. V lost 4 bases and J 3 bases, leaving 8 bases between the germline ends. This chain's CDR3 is CASSRPYYEQYF. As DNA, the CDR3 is TGTGCCAGCAGCCGACCATACTACGAGCAGTACTTC.

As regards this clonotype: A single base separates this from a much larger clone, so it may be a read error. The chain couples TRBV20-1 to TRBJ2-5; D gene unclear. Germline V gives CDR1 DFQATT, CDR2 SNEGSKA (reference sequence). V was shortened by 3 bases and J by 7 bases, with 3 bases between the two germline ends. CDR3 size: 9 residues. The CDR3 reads CSARGTQYF. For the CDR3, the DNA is TGCAGTGCTAGGGGGACCCAGTACTTC.

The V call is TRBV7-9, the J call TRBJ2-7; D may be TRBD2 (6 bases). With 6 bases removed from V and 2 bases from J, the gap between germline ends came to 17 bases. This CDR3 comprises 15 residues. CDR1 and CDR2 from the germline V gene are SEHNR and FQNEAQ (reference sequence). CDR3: CASSYEEGRTYEQYF. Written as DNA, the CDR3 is TGTGCCAGCAGTTACGAGGAGGGGAGGACCTACGAGCAGTACTTC.

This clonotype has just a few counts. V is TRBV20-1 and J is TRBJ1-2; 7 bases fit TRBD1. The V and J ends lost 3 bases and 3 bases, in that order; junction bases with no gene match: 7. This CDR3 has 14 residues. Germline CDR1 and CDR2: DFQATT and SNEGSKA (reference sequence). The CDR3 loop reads CSASPGTADYGYTF. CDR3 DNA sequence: TGCAGTGCTAGTCCCGGGACAGCGGACTATGGCTACACCTTC.

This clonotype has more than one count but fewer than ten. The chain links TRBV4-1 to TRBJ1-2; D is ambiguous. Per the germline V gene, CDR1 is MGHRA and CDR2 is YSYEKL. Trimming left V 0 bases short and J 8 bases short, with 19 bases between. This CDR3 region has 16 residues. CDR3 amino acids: CASSQDGRVAPWGYTF. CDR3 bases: TGCGCCAGCAGCCAAGATGGGCGGGTAGCTCCGTGGGGCTACACCTTC.